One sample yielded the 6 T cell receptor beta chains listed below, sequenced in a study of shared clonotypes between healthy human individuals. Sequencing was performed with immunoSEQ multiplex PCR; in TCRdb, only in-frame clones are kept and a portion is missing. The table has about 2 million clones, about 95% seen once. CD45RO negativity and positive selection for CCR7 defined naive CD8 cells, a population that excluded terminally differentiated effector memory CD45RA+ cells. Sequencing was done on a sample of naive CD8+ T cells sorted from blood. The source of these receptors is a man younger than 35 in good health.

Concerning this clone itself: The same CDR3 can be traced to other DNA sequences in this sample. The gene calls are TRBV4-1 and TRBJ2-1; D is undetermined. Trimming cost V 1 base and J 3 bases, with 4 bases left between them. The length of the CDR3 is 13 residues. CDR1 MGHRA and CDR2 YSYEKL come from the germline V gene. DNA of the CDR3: TGCGCCAGCAGCCAAGGCCACTACAATGAGCAGTTCTTC. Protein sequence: CASSQGHYNEQFF.

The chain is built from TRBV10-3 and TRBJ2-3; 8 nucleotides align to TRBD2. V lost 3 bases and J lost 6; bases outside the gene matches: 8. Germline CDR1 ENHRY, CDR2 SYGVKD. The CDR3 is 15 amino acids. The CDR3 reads CAISDIRGGIDTQYF. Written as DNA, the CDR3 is TGTGCCATCAGTGACATCCGGGGGGGGATCGATACGCAGTATTTT.

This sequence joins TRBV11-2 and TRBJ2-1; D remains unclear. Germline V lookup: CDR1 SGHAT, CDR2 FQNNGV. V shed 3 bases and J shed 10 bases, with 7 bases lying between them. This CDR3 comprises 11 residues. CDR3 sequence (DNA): TGTGCCAGCAGCTTCGACTGGGAGCAGTTCTTC. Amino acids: CASSFDWEQFF. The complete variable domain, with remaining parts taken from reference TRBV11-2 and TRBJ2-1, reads EAGVAQSPRYKIIEKRQSVAFWCNPISGHATLYWYQQILGQGPKLLIQFQNNGVVDDSQLPKDRFSAERLKGVDSTLKIQPAKLEDSAVYLCASSFDWEQFFGPGTRLTVL.

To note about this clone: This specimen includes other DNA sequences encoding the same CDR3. CDR3 in amino acids: CASSESGGEQYF. Here the CDR3 DNA reads TGTGCCAGCAGTGAATCTGGGGGGGAGCAGTACTTC. The gene calls are TRBV25-1 and TRBJ2-7; perhaps TRBD2 as D (6 bases). Trimming cost V 1 base and J 7 bases, with 8 bases left between them. Germline V CDR1 and CDR2: MGHDK, SYGVNS. CDR3 length equals 12 residues.

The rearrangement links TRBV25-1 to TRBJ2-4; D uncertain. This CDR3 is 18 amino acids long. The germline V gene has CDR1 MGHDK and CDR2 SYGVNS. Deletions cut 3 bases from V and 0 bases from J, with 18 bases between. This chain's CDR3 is CASSDPPRRKLAKNIQYF. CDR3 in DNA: TGTGCCAGCAGTGACCCCCCGAGACGTAAGCTAGCCAAAAACATTCAGTACTTC. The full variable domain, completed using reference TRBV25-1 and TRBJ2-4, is EADIYQTPRYLVIGTGKKITLECSQTMGHDKMYWYQQDPGMELHLIHYSYGVNSTEKGDLSSESTVSRIRTEHFPLTLESARPSHTSQYLCASSDPPRRKLAKNIQYFGAGTRLSVL.

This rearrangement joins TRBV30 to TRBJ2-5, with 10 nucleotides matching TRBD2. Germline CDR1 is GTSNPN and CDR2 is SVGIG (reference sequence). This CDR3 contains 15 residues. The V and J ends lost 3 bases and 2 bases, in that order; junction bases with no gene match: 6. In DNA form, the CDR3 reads TGTGCCTGGAGAGGGCCTAGCGGGGGTCAAGAGACCCAGTACTTC. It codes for CAWRGPSGGQETQYF.